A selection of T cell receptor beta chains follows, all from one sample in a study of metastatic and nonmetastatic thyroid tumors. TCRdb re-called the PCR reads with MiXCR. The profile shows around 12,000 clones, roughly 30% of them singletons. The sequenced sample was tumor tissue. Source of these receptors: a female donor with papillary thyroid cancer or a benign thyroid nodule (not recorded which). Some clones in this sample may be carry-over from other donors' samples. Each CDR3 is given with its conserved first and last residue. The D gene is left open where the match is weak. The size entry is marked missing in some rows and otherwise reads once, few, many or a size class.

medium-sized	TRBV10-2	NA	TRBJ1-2	TGCGCCAGCAGTGAGTCCGATAGAGCAGTCGAGGGCTACACCTTC	CASSESDRAVEGYTF
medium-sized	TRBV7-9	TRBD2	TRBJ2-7	TGTGCCAGCAGCTTTGCGGGAGGGACGGGGGAGCAGTACTTC	CASSFAGGTGEQYF
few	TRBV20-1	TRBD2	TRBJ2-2	TGCAGTGCCCCAAGCGGGAGTACCGGGGAGCTGTTTTTT	CSAPSGSTGELFF
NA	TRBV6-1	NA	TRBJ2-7	TGTGCCAGCATAAAATGTAACTCGATCGAGCAGTACTTC	CASIKCNSIEQYF
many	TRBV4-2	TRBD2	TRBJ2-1	TGTGCCAGCAGCCAATTTAGCGGGAGACACGGATACAATGAGCAGTTCTTC	CASSQFSGRHGYNEQFF
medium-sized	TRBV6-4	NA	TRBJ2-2	TGTGCCAGCAGTGACTCGGAGACCGCCGGGGAGCTGTTTTTT	CASSDSETAGELFF
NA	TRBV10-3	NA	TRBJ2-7	TGTGCCATCAGCGGCGAAGGTAGCTCCTACGAGCAGTACTTC	CAISGEGSSYEQYF
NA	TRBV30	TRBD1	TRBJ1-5	TGTGCCTGGAGTACCGACAGGGACGATCAGCCCCAGCATTTT	CAWSTDRDDQPQHF
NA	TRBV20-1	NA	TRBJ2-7	TGCAGTGCTAGAGATAGTACAGAACTGATTAAGCAGTACTTC	CSARDSTELIKQYF
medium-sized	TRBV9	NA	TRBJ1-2	TGTGCCAGCACCTCCCAGGGGCTCGCCTATGGCTACACCTTC	CASTSQGLAYGYTF
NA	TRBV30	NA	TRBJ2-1	TGTGCCTGGACGACCCATAGGAACCAGTTCTTC	CAWTTHRNQFF
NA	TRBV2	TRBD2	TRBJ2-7	TGTGCCAGCAGTGAAGTCGTGGGACTAGCGGGAGGGGACTCCTACGAGCAGTACTTC	CASSEVVGLAGGDSYEQYF
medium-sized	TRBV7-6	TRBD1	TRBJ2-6	TGTGCCAGCAGCTTCGGGACAGTCCTCTCTGGGGCCAACGTCCTGACTTTC	CASSFGTVLSGANVLTF
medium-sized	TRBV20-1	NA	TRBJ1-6	TGCAGTGCTAGAAGGGGAGGGAGCTCCTATAATTCACCCCTCCACTTT	CSARRGGSSYNSPLHF
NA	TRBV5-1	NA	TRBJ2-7	TGCGCCAGCAGCCTCCCTTCAGGGTATGGATCCTACGAGCAGTACTTC	CASSLPSGYGSYEQYF
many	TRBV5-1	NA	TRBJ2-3	TGCGCCAGCAGCTTTCAACTAGTGGGAGTTGCAGATACGCAGTATTTT	CASSFQLVGVADTQYF
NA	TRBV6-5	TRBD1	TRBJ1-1	TGTGCCAGCAGTTTCTCAGGGGGCACCACTGAAGCTTTCTTT	CASSFSGGTTEAFF
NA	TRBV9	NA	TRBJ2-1	NA	CASSVAIGASRGGIF
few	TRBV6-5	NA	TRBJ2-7	TGTGCCAGCAGTTACTCCCCCGAGGCTTACGAGCAGTACTTC	CASSYSPEAYEQYF
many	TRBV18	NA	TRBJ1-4	TGTGCCAGCTCACCCGACCCCTACAGGGAAAATGAAAAACTGTTTTTT	CASSPDPYRENEKLFF
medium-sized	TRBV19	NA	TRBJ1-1	TGTGCCAGTAGTAAATATATGAACACTGAAGCTTTCTTT	CASSKYMNTEAFF
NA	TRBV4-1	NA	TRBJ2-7	TGCGCCAGCAGCCCTAGGGACACCTACGAGCAGTACTTC	CASSPRDTYEQYF
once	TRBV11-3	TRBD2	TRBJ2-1	TGTGCCAGCAGCTCCGCCCAACGGGGACTAGCGGGCCAGCAGTTCTTC	CASSSAQRGLAGQQFF
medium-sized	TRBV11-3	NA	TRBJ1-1	TGTGCCAGCAGCTTAGGCGGTCCGGGAGCGGTGAACACTGAAGCTTTCTTT	CASSLGGPGAVNTEAFF
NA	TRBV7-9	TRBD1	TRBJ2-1	TGTGCCAGCAGCCGGACAGGGGGCTTTGGGCAGTTCTTC	CASSRTGGFGQFF
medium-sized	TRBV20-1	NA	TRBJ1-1	TGCAGTGCTAGAGGGGGAACTTTTAACACTGAAGCTTTCTTT	CSARGGTFNTEAFF
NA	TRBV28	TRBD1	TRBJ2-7	TGTGCCAGCAGTTCCTCCTCAGGGAAGACAGGGGGGGGATACGAGCAGTACTTC	CASSSSSGKTGGGYEQYF
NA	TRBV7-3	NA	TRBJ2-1	TGTGCCAGCAGCTTAACGGGTTCCCCCTACAATGAGCAGTTCTTC	CASSLTGSPYNEQFF
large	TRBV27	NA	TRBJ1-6	TGTGCCAGCAGTCCTGGGACCTCCAATTCACCCCTCCACTTT	CASSPGTSNSPLHF
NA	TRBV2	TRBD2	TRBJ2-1	TGTGCCAGGCGGGAGAGGGGCTACAATGAGCAGTTCTTC	CARRERGYNEQFF
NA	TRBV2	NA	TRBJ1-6	TGTGCCAGCAGTGACGTGGGGGGCGGCTATAATTCACCCCTCCACTTT	CASSDVGGGYNSPLHF
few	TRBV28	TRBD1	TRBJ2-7	TGTGCCAGCAGTTTACACAGGGGACGCTACGAGCAGTACTTC	CASSLHRGRYEQYF
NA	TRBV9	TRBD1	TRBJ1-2	TGTGCCAGCAGCGTAAGGTCTACAGGGGGCGTAAGCTACACCTTC	CASSVRSTGGVSYTF
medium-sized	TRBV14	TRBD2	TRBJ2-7	TGTGCCAGCAGCCAATTGCTAGCGGGGTACGAGCAGTACTTC	CASSQLLAGYEQYF
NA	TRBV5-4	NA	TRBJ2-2	TGTGCCAGCAGCTTGGCCAGGGGAAATCCCGGGGGGCTGTTTTTT	CASSLARGNPGGLFF
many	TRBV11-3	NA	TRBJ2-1	TGTGCCAGCAGCCCAGATGGCAGATCCTACAATGAGCAGTTCTTC	CASSPDGRSYNEQFF
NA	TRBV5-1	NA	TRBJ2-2	TGCGCCAGCAGCTCTACAGGGCGGGAGCTGTTTTTT	CASSSTGRELFF